This T cell receptor (beta chain) was documented in a study of T cells in Graves' hyperthyroidism and ophthalmopathy. Participants, patients aged 18 to 65, had newly diagnosed hyperthyroidism with a duration under 2 months. PBMCs stemmed from about 9.7 ml fresh peripheral blood. Germline V CDR1 and CDR2: MNHNS, SASEGT. The J segment lost 2 bases and the V segment lost 0 bases, leaving 3 bases of the junction unmatched. This CDR3 region has 16 residues. The source material, RNA transcripts, was used to amplify TCR beta CDR3 regions. Initially, a first-round RT-PCR of the TCR CDR3 employed the HTBI primer set. TCRdb re-analysed the multiplex PCR reads in MiXCR, keeping a single row per CDR3 protein. This table has over 500,000 distinct CDR3 sequences, 13% to 15% appearing once. The sample holds many counts of this clonotype.

This sequence joins TRBV6-1 and TRBJ1-2; 10 nucleotides agree with TRBD1. The TCR comes from a woman aged 40 to 49 with Graves' hyperthyroidism. Sequenced sample: blood. The CDR3 loop is CASSEAGQGGNYGYTF. The CDR3 nucleotides read TGTGCCAGCAGTGAAGCAGGACAGGGGGGCAACTATGGCTACACCTTC.